Below are 9 T cell receptor beta chains sequenced from a single sample in a study of T cell responses to AZD1222 COVID-19 vaccine. Repertoires were generated with immunoSEQ multiplex PCR, while TCRdb's copy carries only in-frame clones and drops some. In the table there are roughly 160,000 clones, 94% of which are singletons. This specimen was peripheral blood, taken on day 0 of AZD1222 vaccination. The receptors come from an adult in good health.

The rearrangement uses TRBV7-9 and TRBJ1-4, with 8 bases that match TRBD1. V trimming: 5 bases; J trimming: 10 bases; junction bases outside the gene matches: 3. CDR1 SEHNR and CDR2 FQNEAQ come from the germline V gene (reference sequence). CDR3 length equals 12 residues. The DNA of the CDR3 is TGTGCCAGCAGCCCCGGACAGGGAAAACTGTTTTTT. Residues: CASSPGQGKLFF. The whole variable domain, remainder taken from reference TRBV7-9 and TRBJ1-4, is DTGVSQNPRHKITKRGQNVTFRCDPISEHNRLYWYRQTLGQGPEFLTYFQNEAQLEKSRLLSDRFSAERPKGSFSTLEIQRTEQGDSAMYLCASSPGQGKLFFGSGTQLSVL.

The V call is TRBV24-1, the J call TRBJ2-1; TRBD1 matches 9 bases. From germline, CDR1 is KGHDR and CDR2 SFDVKD. The CDR3 sequence is 18 residues long. V gave up 5 bases and J gave up 6 bases; unmatched junction bases: 16. The DNA for the CDR3 is TGTGCCACCAGTGGCGCTCCCGGGACAGGGACGAAAACCAATGAGCAGTTCTTC. This encodes CATSGAPGTGTKTNEQFF.

The chain links TRBV27 to TRBJ2-3; TRBD2 matches at 10 bases. CDR3 length: 16 residues. In germline, CDR1 is MNHEY, CDR2 SMNVEV (reference sequence). V lost 5 bases and J lost 6; bases outside the gene matches: 11. The CDR3 nucleotides are TGTGCCAGCAGTCTAATAGCGGGAGGCCATGATGATACGCAGTATTTT. Amino acids: CASSLIAGGHDDTQYF.

The chain recombines TRBV6-8 with TRBJ1-1; D gene ambiguous. Per the germline V gene, CDR1 is MNHGY and CDR2 is SAAAGT. This CDR3 spans 15 amino acids. The ends were cut back, 6 bases at V and 1 base at J, with 15 bases in the middle. The CDR3, as DNA: TGTGCCAGCAGGGCGAGGGCGTGGGGGAACACTGAAGCTTTCTTT. The encoded protein is CASRARAWGNTEAFF.

The rearrangement joins TRBV7-8 to TRBJ1-4, with 7 positions matching TRBD1. With 1 base clipped from V and 8 bases from J, the junction kept 7 bases outside the gene matches. This CDR3 has 15 residues. Germline assignment: CDR1 SGHVS and CDR2 FQNEAQ. The CDR3 bases are TGTGCCAGCAGCTTAGGGACAGGATCGGGAGAAAAACTGTTTTTT. It specifies CASSLGTGSGEKLFF.

This chain connects TRBV5-5 to TRBJ1-2; 7 bases agree with TRBD1. The CDR3 sequence is 14 residues long. V lost 3 bases and J lost 5; bases outside the gene matches: 7. Germline CDR1 and CDR2: SGHKS and YYEKEE (reference sequence). This CDR3 reads CASSSYRQGYGYTF. In nucleotides, the CDR3 is TGTGCCAGCAGCTCCTACCGACAGGGATATGGCTACACCTTC.

V and J are TRBV27 and TRBJ1-2; TRBD1 agrees at 10 bases. Germline assignment: CDR1 MNHEY and CDR2 SMNVEV (reference sequence). V gave up 6 bases and J gave up 8 bases; unmatched junction bases: 12. The CDR3 consists of 15 residues. In DNA, the CDR3 is TGTGCCAGCAGCCCAACCGCCGGGACAGGGGACGGCTACACCTTC. It translates to CASSPTAGTGDGYTF.

This chain connects TRBV5-4 to TRBJ1-1; 8 bases match TRBD1. Trimming took 4 bases from V and 6 from J; bases not matched to a gene: 5. The CDR3 loop spans 13 amino acids. The V gene's germline CDR1 is SGHNT and CDR2 YYREEE (reference sequence). CDR3 sequence (DNA): TGTGCCAGCAGCCCAGGGGGCGCCCCTGAAGCTTTCTTT. The encoded protein is CASSPGGAPEAFF. Combining the CDR3 with reference TRBV5-4 and TRBJ1-1 gives the whole variable domain ETGVTQSPTHLIKTRGQQVTLRCSSQSGHNTVSWYQQALGQGPQFIFQYYREEENGRGNFPPRFSGLQFPNYSSELNVNALELDDSALYLCASSPGGAPEAFFGQGTRLTVV.

The chain is built from TRBV5-4 and TRBJ2-1, with 7 bases that match TRBD1. Germline V gene data show CDR1 as SGHNT and CDR2 as YYREEE (reference sequence). The V segment lost 4 bases and the J segment 8 bases; nucleotides outside the gene matches: 12. The CDR3 is made up of 15 amino acids. The CDR3: CASSNQGDNNYEQFF. As DNA, the CDR3 is TGTGCCAGCAGCAACCAGGGGGACAACAATTATGAGCAGTTCTTC.